The present entry profiles one TCR beta chain with its context. Its antigen is not yet known. No much larger clone exists at a distance of one base, and base qualities are not known. From a lookup of the germline V gene (reference sequence), CDR1 and CDR2 are LNHDA and SQIVND. The CDR3 runs 15 amino acids, cysteine and phenylalanine included. Solely the CDR3 DNA is kept, with 45 bases framed from the first base. V and J lose 5 bases and 3 bases, and a span of 15 bases separates them. The record originates from a study of T cell responses to AZD1222 COVID-19 vaccine (dated by TCRdb to about 2021). For the wider study: TCR sequencing covered 233 trial participants: 200 to 220 given two doses of AZD1222 and about 26 given two doses of MenACWY control vaccine. Trial participants were enrolled by age into subgroups of 18-55, 56-69 and 70-plus years, and around 140, 26 and 57 TCR-sequenced participants, respectively, were included in these subgroups. General conclusions and limits of the study: The vaccine-associated CD4 TCRs covered the entire spike protein, and the dominant responses fell in regions 160-218 and 743-854. Spike-specific TCR breadth and depth rose significantly after two AZD1222 doses compared with day 0 and with MenACWY recipients. Only 5 to 7 AZD1222 recipients were SARS-CoV-2 seropositive at baseline, limiting conclusions about previously exposed vaccinees. Because no day 14 peak-response samples were available, the repertoires could be characterized only after the peak T cell response. Participants were mostly white British, with more females than males. The authors suggested clonal diversity may have been underestimated. The 56-69-year group was small, and its depth increase did not reach significance, likely because of low power. Reportedly, almost half of the unique spike-specific TCRs recognized epitopes lying outside the regions that are mutated in the B.1.351 and B.1.1.7 variants.

The CDR3 regions of human TCRbeta chains were analyzed by immunosequencing. Under the source paper's analysis protocol: TCRs in the repertoires were matched against a reference library of SARS-CoV-2-specific TCRs that had been generated with the MIRA antigen-specificity platform. Breadth meant the fraction of unique TCRs that were SARS-CoV-2-associated, whereas depth meant the fraction of total T cells that were SARS-CoV-2-associated. Using the MIRA data, each spike-specific TCR was assigned both to the spike region to which the TCR was reactive and to a CD4 or CD8 class. Log10-transformed breadth and depth values were compared by one-way ANOVA with Sidak's multiple comparisons tests. TCRdb's version of the immuneACCESS table is confined to in-frame rearrangements and falls short of the full clone set. An unresolved V gene accounts for under half of the shortfall where checked; the remainder is of unknown origin. The V and J calls and the clone size are those of that table, but D and trimming were determined from the DNA. The sample table holds about 48,000 clones, of which around 86% were seen once. The ten largest clones represent less than 9% of the sample.

Reading the label with the study, this specimen's time point is: about 28 days (+/-7) after the second vaccine dose. AZD1222 recipients given second doses at about 4 weeks or at about 12 weeks were pooled, since spike-specific TCR depth and breadth were not found to differ between the two schedules. The vaccinee samples were drawn from two UK trials, COV001 and COV002, one of which was a single-blind randomized controlled phase 2/3 trial testing AZD1222 (ChAdOx1 nCoV-19) in healthy adults. For TCRbeta chain sequencing, PBMC samples from trial participants were taken at day 0 and at day 28 after the second dose.

The source was peripheral blood, collected 28 days after the second AZD1222 dose. The sequence was obtained from an adult who received the AZD1222 COVID-19 vaccine. The V and J segments used are TRBV19 and TRBJ2-3, with the D assignment possibly TRBD1 or TRBD2, given 6 matching bases for each. CDR3 sequence: CASSPLEGVTDTQYF. The bases read TGTGCCAGTAGTCCTCTGGAGGGGGTGACAGATACGCAGTATTTT.